This T cell receptor beta chain emerged from a study of CD8 T cells in Susac syndrome. Background on the study: When blood was collected, patients with Susac syndrome were therapy-naive, were taking corticosteroids, or were receiving intravenous immunoglobulin alone. Study outcomes and limitations: None of the CD4+ T cell repertoires in Susac syndrome showed clonal expansion.

V lost 6 bases and J lost 8; bases outside the gene matches: 8. The CDR3 contains 14 residues. To note about this clonotype: What it recognizes is unknown.

TEMRA cells were enriched by FACS, and CD4+ and CD8+ T cells were negatively isolated. RNA amounts of 0.5 to 1 ug underwent reverse transcription with random hexamers. TCR beta CDR3 was amplified by immunoSEQ covering 54 Vbeta and 13 Jbeta. TCRdb passed the immunoSEQ multiplex PCR reads through MiXCR, listing each CDR3 protein once. This table has around 200,000 distinct CDR3 sequences, around 95% appearing once. The specimen was CD4+ T cells from PBMCs. This clonotype was obtained from a human donor with Susac syndrome. This chain links TRBV12-3 or TRBV12-4 with TRBJ2-2, with 8 nucleotides matching TRBD2. The CDR3 is CASRSAGAGGELFF. The CDR3 DNA follows: TGTGCCAGCAGATCAGCGGGGGCCGGGGGGGAGCTGTTTTTT.